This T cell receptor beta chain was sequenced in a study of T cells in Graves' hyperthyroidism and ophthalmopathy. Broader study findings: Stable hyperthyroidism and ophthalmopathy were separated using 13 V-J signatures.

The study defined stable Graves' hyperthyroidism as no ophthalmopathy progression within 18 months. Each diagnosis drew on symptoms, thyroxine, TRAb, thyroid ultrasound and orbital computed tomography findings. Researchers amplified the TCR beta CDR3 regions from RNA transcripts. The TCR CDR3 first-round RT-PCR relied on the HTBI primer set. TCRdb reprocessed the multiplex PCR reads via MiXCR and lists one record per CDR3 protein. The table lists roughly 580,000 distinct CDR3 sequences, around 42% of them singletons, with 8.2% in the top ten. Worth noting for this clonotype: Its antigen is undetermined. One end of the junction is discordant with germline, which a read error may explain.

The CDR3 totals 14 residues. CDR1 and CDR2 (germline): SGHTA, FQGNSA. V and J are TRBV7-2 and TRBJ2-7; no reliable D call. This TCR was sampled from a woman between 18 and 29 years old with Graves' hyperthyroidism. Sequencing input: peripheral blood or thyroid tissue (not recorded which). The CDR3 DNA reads TGTGCCAGCAGCTTCGGCGTAGGCTCCTACGGGCAGTACTTC. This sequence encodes CASSFGVGSYGQYF.